This note documents a single TCR beta chain sequence. At least ten counts were recorded for this clonotype. The antigen it binds to is not known. Base qualities were left out, and no much larger clone turns up one base away. The TCR beta CDR3 regions were amplified from RNA transcripts. For the first round of RT-PCR on the TCR CDR3, the HTBI primer set was used together with the Qiagen OneStep RT-PCR kit. Libraries were constructed in a second round of multiplex PCR, after which size selection and purification were performed. The libraries were sequenced on an Illumina HiSeq2000 using paired-end 100 bp reads. As for the original processing: SOAPnuke was used to process the raw data, removing reads that contained adapters or uncalled bases, had a mean Phred below 15, or lacked an exact match to the constant primer or identifier. COPE v1.2.5 was used to merge the high-quality paired reads, and each unique nucleotide sequence was defined as a clonotype. Clonotypes were aligned to IMGT TRBV, TRBD and TRBJ reference segments using MiTCR v1.1. Analysis was restricted to V-J combinations with a frequency above 0.0001, which covered about 99% of repertoires. The TCS score was defined as the ratio of F50 (clonal expansion) to E x V (chaos), calculated using BLOSUM62-based TCRdist between CDR3 peptides within each V-J. Welch's t-statistics and random forest reduced roughly 500 V-J features to 10 to 15, which were used in a naive Bayes classifier (R e1071). The raw public data were reprocessed by TCRdb itself: fastp quality trimming at Q25, MiXCR clonotype calling, in-frame beta chains only. Merged by CDR3 protein, the rows form single entries marked with the most common genes and DNA. None of the V and J calls come from the authors' own analysis; TCRdb made them. The sample contains 400,000 to 500,000 distinct CDR3 sequences, roughly 13% of them found a single time. 5.3% of the sample is held by the ten biggest clonotypes.

The trim is 2 bases for V and 2 bases for J, with a gap of 11 bases between the germline ends. Taken from the germline V gene, the CDR1 and CDR2 loops are SGHAT and FQNNGV. The CDR3 holds 15 amino acids from the cysteine to the phenylalanine. The sequence is cut down to CDR3 DNA, 45 bases in frame from base 1. The data derive from a study of T cells in Graves' hyperthyroidism and ophthalmopathy (dated by TCRdb to the late 2010s). Concerning the study at large: Peripheral blood samples were taken at the time of initial diagnosis, prior to any treatment. To identify distinguishing TCR V-J signatures, a discovery cohort of around 98 patients was used, comprising 40 to 45 with Graves' ophthalmopathy and approximately 57 with stable Graves' hyperthyroidism. Prospective prediction of ophthalmopathy was tested in an independent validation cohort of 18 to 20 hyperthyroidism patients and 15 to 17 patients who later progressed to ophthalmopathy. For training and testing, the 100 or so patients in the discovery cohort were randomly divided in a 7:3 ratio. Thyroid tissue and blood T-cell repertoires from more than 5 Graves' hyperthyroidism patients were also compared in the study. Once sampling was done, hyperthyroidism patients were given methimazole at a starting dose of 30 mg daily, whereas ophthalmopathy patients were given high-dose intravenous methylprednisolone. TCR Vbeta CDR3 sequencing of roughly 140 peripheral blood samples (approximately 44 ophthalmopathy, 75 or so hyperthyroidism and some 17 progressor patients) is reported in the paper. Paper-wide results and their limitations: In validation, the model predicted progression to ophthalmopathy a median of around six months before onset, with roughly 68% sensitivity and 72.22% specificity. Blood samples also contained most of the expanded thyroid clonotypes (frequency above 0.001), which suggests that blood repertoires may reflect thyroid immune responses. No statistical method was used to fix the sample size in advance, and group allocation was not hidden from the investigators. A 13 V-J signature model separated ophthalmopathy from stable hyperthyroidism, with roughly 88% sensitivity and roughly 81% specificity in cross-validation and 80%/75% in testing.

A patient counted as having stable Graves' hyperthyroidism if no progression to ophthalmopathy occurred over 18 months of follow-up. Hyperthyroidism patients were aged 18 to 65 years and newly diagnosed, with disease duration of less than 2 months. Exclusion was applied to patients with uncontrolled infections, other autoimmune diseases, pregnancy or lactation. Diagnoses relied on clinical symptoms, serum thyroxine and TRAb, thyroid ultrasound and orbital computed tomography. Ficoll-Paque density gradient centrifugation was used to isolate PBMCs from under 11 ml of fresh peripheral blood. Trizol reagent was used to extract total RNA, and RNA quality was then checked on an Agilent 2100 Bioanalyzer.

Source material: blood. The TCR sequence derives from a woman between 18 and 29 years old with Graves' hyperthyroidism. The rearrangement joined TRBV11-2 to TRBJ2-3, with no confident D gene call. The sequence in DNA is TGTGCCAGCAGCTTAATGGTAGGCCACACAGATACGCAGTATTTT. It specifies CASSLMVGHTDTQYF. The CDR3, completed at both ends by the reference TRBV11-2 and TRBJ2-3 genes, gives the full variable domain EAGVAQSPRYKIIEKRQSVAFWCNPISGHATLYWYQQILGQGPKLLIQFQNNGVVDDSQLPKDRFSAERLKGVDSTLKIQPAKLEDSAVYLCASSLMVGHTDTQYFGPGTRLTVL.